The next 30 T cell receptor beta chains were all read from a single sample in a study of shared clonotypes between healthy human individuals. Assay used: immunoSEQ multiplex PCR; TCRdb lists only in-frame clones, some missing. This table holds fewer than 350,000 clones, around 86% found once. Sequences were obtained from memory CD8+ T cells sorted from blood. As for subset: CD45RO+ cells pooled with CCR7-negative TemRA cells. Source of these receptors: a man younger than 30 in good health.

The CDR3 nucleotides read TGCGCCAGCAGCTTTTGGGACAACCCCGCCAACGAGCAGTACTTC. Translating it yields CASSFWDNPANEQYF. The rearrangement links TRBV5-1 to TRBJ2-7; tentatively, D is TRBD1 (6 bases). Trimming shortened V by 2 bases and J by 5 bases, and 17 bases separated the two germline ends. This CDR3 region has 15 residues. CDR1 and CDR2 from the germline V gene are SGHRS and YFSETQ.

V usage is TRBV19 and J usage is TRBJ2-7; 9 positions agree with TRBD1. From germline, CDR1 is LNHDA and CDR2 SQIVND (reference sequence). This CDR3 contains 15 residues. The junction had 6 bases not matched to a gene; V was cut back by 1 base and J by 5 bases. In DNA, the CDR3 is TGTGCCAGTAGTATAGGGACAGGGGCGAAGAACGAGCAGTACTTC. Translating it yields CASSIGTGAKNEQYF.

This sequence joins TRBV9 and TRBJ2-2; D is unresolved. Germline-derived CDR1 and CDR2 are SGDLS and YYNGEE. V was cut by 4 bases and J by 5 bases, with 9 bases left in between. The CDR3 is made up of 13 amino acids. CDR3 sequence reads: CASSPDRTGELFF. In DNA form, the CDR3 reads TGTGCCAGCAGCCCCGACCGAACCGGGGAGCTGTTTTTT.

This clone came up once. The chain couples TRBV7-6 to TRBJ2-7, with a tentative D call TRBD1 (5 bases). This CDR3 has 16 amino acids. Per germline, CDR1 SGHVS and CDR2 FNYEAQ. With 0 bases removed from V and 4 bases from J, the gap between germline ends came to 16 bases. CDR3 sequence: CASSLAKGSARYEQYF. In DNA, the CDR3 is TGTGCCAGCAGCTTAGCGAAGGGGTCCGCTCGGTACGAGCAGTACTTC.

The chain uses TRBV2 and TRBJ2-1, with 10 bases that match TRBD2. This CDR3 contains 14 residues. V was pared by 7 bases and J by 6 bases, with 6 bases of the junction left unmatched. CDR1 and CDR2 (germline): SNHLY, FYNNEI. Here the CDR3 DNA reads TGTGCCAGCAAGTCTAGCGGGAGTGTCAATGAGCAGTTCTTC. Amino acid sequence: CASKSSGSVNEQFF.

The chain recombines TRBV2 with TRBJ1-3; D is unclear. This CDR3 spans 13 amino acids. The ends were cut back, 9 bases at V and 2 bases at J, with 11 bases in the middle. Germline CDR1 SNHLY, CDR2 FYNNEI. CDR3 sequence (DNA): TGTGCCAGAATCGCGGCTGCTGGAAACACCATATATTTT. Protein product: CARIAAAGNTIYF. The full variable domain, rest sourced from reference TRBV2 and TRBJ1-3, is EPEVTQTPSHQVTQMGQEVILRCVPISNHLYFYWYRQILGQKVEFLVSFYNNEISEKSEIFDDQFSVERPDGSNFTLKIRSTKLEDSAMYFCARIAAAGNTIYFGEGSWLTVV.

The rearrangement links TRBV9 to TRBJ2-1; no definite D call. The CDR3 spans 15 residues. Trimming pared 3 bases from V and 0 bases from J, leaving 10 bases between. Germline V gene data show CDR1 as SGDLS and CDR2 as YYNGEE. The CDR3 spells CASSAEKSSYNEQFF. In DNA form, the CDR3 reads TGTGCCAGCAGCGCTGAAAAAAGCTCCTACAATGAGCAGTTCTTC.

The V and J genes are TRBV25-1 and TRBJ2-1; D may be TRBD1 or TRBD2 (5 bases each). V gave up 6 bases and J gave up 2 bases, with 23 bases separating them. Per germline, CDR1 MGHDK and CDR2 SYGVNS. This CDR3 is built from 18 residues. The CDR3 loop reads CASRSTTFGAPTYNEQFF. The CDR3 DNA follows: TGTGCCAGCAGGTCCACCACCTTCGGGGCCCCGACCTACAATGAGCAGTTCTTC.

V and J are TRBV5-6 and TRBJ1-1, with D unresolved. Trimming shortened V by 2 bases and J by 1 base, and 9 bases separated the two germline ends. There are 14 residues in the CDR3. Germline V gene lookup returns CDR1 SGHDT and CDR2 YYEEEE. The DNA for the CDR3 is TGTGCCAGCAGCTTTAGTCTGGAGAACACTGAAGCTTTCTTT. It encodes CASSFSLENTEAFF.

The rearrangement uses TRBV5-1 and TRBJ1-2; 8 bases match TRBD1. With V trimmed by 4 bases and J by 3 bases, 5 bases remained unmatched. The germline CDR1 and CDR2 sequences are SGHRS and YFSETQ. The CDR3 sequence is 14 residues long. The CDR3 is CASSIGQGYYGYTF. In DNA form, the CDR3 reads TGCGCCAGCAGCATCGGACAGGGCTACTATGGCTACACCTTC.

The chain uses TRBV4-2 and TRBJ2-1; D unclear. V was pared by 1 base and J by 4 bases, with 17 bases between. Germline V gene lookup returns CDR1 LGHNA and CDR2 YNFKEQ. The CDR3 spans 17 residues. This CDR3 reads CASSQVMMVKSYNEQFF. DNA for the CDR3: TGTGCCAGCAGCCAAGTCATGATGGTCAAATCATACAATGAGCAGTTCTTC.

This clone was counted only a few times. CDR3 DNA: TGCGCCAGCAGCCCCGCGGAGCTAGGCAATCAGCCCCAGCATTTT. As protein: CASSPAELGNQPQHF. The chain uses TRBV4-1 and TRBJ1-5; no definite D call. The CDR3 consists of 15 residues. Germline loops: CDR1 MGHRA, CDR2 YSYEKL. Trimming took off 4 bases at V and 2 bases at J, with 12 bases between the two ends.

As to this clone: Additional DNA sequences in this sample encode the identical CDR3. The chain employs TRBV7-8 and TRBJ1-1; D not resolved. This CDR3 comprises 14 residues. Germline lookup yields CDR1 SGHVS and CDR2 FQNEAQ. Trimming took off 3 bases at V and 2 bases at J, with 10 bases between the two ends. The CDR3 protein is CASSFGQLNTEAFF. The CDR3 DNA is TGTGCCAGCAGCTTTGGGCAGCTAAACACTGAAGCTTTCTTT.

This sequence joins TRBV9 and TRBJ2-1; TRBD2 aligns across 8 bases. CDR1 is SGDLS, CDR2 YYNGEE, per germline. Trimming cost V 2 bases and J 4 bases; bases outside gene matches: 5. This CDR3 has 15 amino acids. CDR3 amino acids: CASSVGGAIYNEQFF. In nucleotides, the CDR3 is TGTGCCAGCAGCGTCGGGGGGGCCATTTACAATGAGCAGTTCTTC. The full variable domain, rest sourced from reference TRBV9 and TRBJ2-1, is DSGVTQTPKHLITATGQRVTLRCSPRSGDLSVYWYQQSLDQGLQFLIQYYNGEERAKGNILERFSAQQFPDLHSELNLSSLELGDSALYFCASSVGGAIYNEQFFGPGTRLTVL.

The chain combines TRBV6-5 with TRBJ1-2; D is unclear. V lost 0 bases, J lost 9 bases, and 11 bases lay in between. CDR1 is MNHEY, CDR2 SVGAGI, per germline. CDR3 size: 13 residues. The CDR3 sequence: CASSYSGSVSYTF. In DNA, the CDR3 is TGTGCCAGCAGTTACTCGGGTAGCGTAAGCTACACCTTC.

J is TRBJ2-3 and V is TRBV9; maybe TRBD1 (6 bases). The CDR3 runs to 14 residues. Looked up from germline, CDR1 is SGDLS and CDR2 is YYNGEE. Trimming pared 3 bases from V and 2 bases from J, leaving 10 bases between. The CDR3: CASSEGQLTDTQYF. The CDR3, as DNA: TGTGCCAGCAGCGAGGGACAACTCACAGATACGCAGTATTTT.

With regard to this clone: At one of its ends the junction is not consistent with the germline gene, which may arise from a read error. The gene calls are TRBV4-2 and TRBJ2-7; tentative D call: TRBD2 (7 bases). Looked up from germline, CDR1 is LGHNA and CDR2 is YNFKEQ. This CDR3 has 22 residues. The CDR3 nucleotides read TGTGCCAGCAGCCCCCCGTTTTCGGGGGGCGACTCTTTGCTAGTCTCCTCCAACGAGCAGTACTTC. Translating gives CASSPPFSGGDSLLVSSNEQYF.

The chain combines TRBV2 with TRBJ2-1; D gene uncertain. The V and J ends lost 2 bases and 5 bases respectively, with 4 bases between them. Germline V gene data show CDR1 as SNHLY and CDR2 as FYNNEI. The CDR3 totals 12 residues. In nucleotides, the CDR3 is TGTGCCAGCAGTGAACCCCACAATGAGCAGTTCTTC. Protein sequence: CASSEPHNEQFF.

CDR3 bases: TGTGCCAGCAGCTTGGCCCTGACAGAAATTACCCTCCTCTCCTACGAGCAGTACTTC. The encoded protein is CASSLALTEITLLSYEQYF. The gene calls are TRBV5-6 and TRBJ2-7, with D tentatively TRBD1 (5 bases). Trimming shortened V by 0 bases and J by 0 bases, and 22 bases separated the two germline ends. CDR3 size: 19 residues. CDR1 and CDR2 (germline): SGHDT, YYEEEE.

The rearrangement links TRBV7-9 to TRBJ2-5, with unresolved D. Between the trimmed V and J ends, which lost 1 base and 0 bases, there was a span of 6 bases. Germline loops: CDR1 SEHNR, CDR2 FQNEAQ (reference sequence). The CDR3 is 14 amino acids. CDR3 sequence reads: CASSLVVNQETQYF. CDR3 nucleotide sequence: TGTGCCAGCAGCTTAGTGGTCAACCAAGAGACCCAGTACTTC.

V usage is TRBV6-1 and J usage is TRBJ2-5; D is possibly TRBD2 (6 bases). This CDR3 spans 16 amino acids. Trimming stripped 6 bases from V and 1 base from J, with 18 bases between. In germline, CDR1 is MNHNS, CDR2 SASEGT. The CDR3 sequence: CASRETILAPQETQYF. In nucleotides, the CDR3 is TGTGCCAGCAGGGAAACTATACTAGCCCCCCAAGAGACCCAGTACTTC.

V usage is TRBV29-1 and J usage is TRBJ1-6; D possibly corresponds to TRBD1 (5 bases). V lost 5 bases to trimming and J lost 4 bases, with 9 bases between them. Germline V lookup: CDR1 SQVTM, CDR2 ANQGSEA. The CDR3 has 13 residues. DNA for the CDR3: TGCAGCGTTCGGAGGGGTTATAATTCACCCCTCCACTTT. Translation gives CSVRRGYNSPLHF.

The chain combines TRBV5-1 with TRBJ2-1; 11 nucleotides align to TRBD2. CDR1 SGHRS and CDR2 YFSETQ come from the germline V gene. The CDR3 length is 18 residues. The ends lost 3 bases at V and 4 bases at J; junction bases unmatched: 12. The CDR3 protein is CASSSAGGTSGFYNEQFF. In nucleotides, the CDR3 is TGCGCCAGCAGCTCGGCTGGAGGGACTAGCGGTTTTTACAATGAGCAGTTCTTC. Based on the CDR3 plus reference TRBV5-1 and TRBJ2-1, the full variable domain is KAGVTQTPRYLIKTRGQQVTLSCSPISGHRSVSWYQQTPGQGLQFLFEYFSETQRNKGNFPGRFSGRQFSNSRSEMNVSTLELGDSALYLCASSSAGGTSGFYNEQFFGPGTRLTVL.

V and J are TRBV30 and TRBJ2-7; D may be TRBD1 or TRBD2 (5 bases each). The CDR3 has 13 amino acids. V lost 8 bases and J lost 10, with 24 bases in between. Germline assignment: CDR1 GTSNPN and CDR2 SVGIG (reference sequence). The CDR3 loop is CAVEPLRGPDQYF. In DNA, the CDR3 is TGTGCCGTGGAACCTCTGAGGGGCCCAGATCAGTACTTC.

The V call is TRBV12-5, the J call TRBJ2-7; D possibly matches TRBD1 or TRBD2 (5 bases each). V dropped 2 bases and J dropped 9 bases, with 17 bases sitting between them. Germline V gives CDR1 LGHNT, CDR2 FRNRAP. The length of the CDR3 is 14 residues. This chain's CDR3 is CASGLWTGAGGQYF. The DNA of the CDR3 is TGTGCTAGTGGTTTGTGGACCGGGGCTGGAGGGCAGTACTTC.

The gene calls are TRBV6-1 and TRBJ1-1, with 7 bases that match TRBD1. The V and J ends lost 4 bases and 4 bases, in that order; junction bases with no gene match: 6. The germline gives CDR1 MNHNS, CDR2 SASEGT. CDR3 size: 14 residues. As DNA, the CDR3 is TGTGCCAGCAGTGCAACTCAGGGGGGCACTGAAGCTTTCTTT. Its translation: CASSATQGGTEAFF.

This clone has a single count. An end of the junction does not agree with germline; a read error may underlie this. The chain joins TRBV13 to TRBJ2-7; the D is unclear. The CDR3 runs to 15 residues. Germline CDR1 PRHDT, CDR2 FYEKMQ (reference sequence). The chain's CDR3 is CASSLTEGTHYEQYF. For the CDR3, the DNA is TGTGCCAGCAGCTTGACGGAAGGTACGCACTACGAGCAGTATTTC.

The chain is built from TRBV5-4 and TRBJ2-7; D might be TRBD1 or TRBD2, each matching 5 bases. The CDR3 has 16 residues. Trimming took 1 base from V and 2 from J, leaving 16 bases between them. Germline V CDR1 and CDR2: SGHNT, YYREEE (reference sequence). The CDR3 reads CASSLSLNGDAYEQYF. The CDR3 region has the DNA TGTGCCAGCAGCTTGAGTCTTAACGGGGACGCCTACGAGCAGTACTTC.

The chain joins TRBV9 to TRBJ1-6; 8 nucleotides align to TRBD1. Looked up from germline, CDR1 is SGDLS and CDR2 is YYNGEE. V was pared by 2 bases and J by 6 bases, with 4 bases of the junction left unmatched. This CDR3 has 15 amino acids. The CDR3: CASSVGTGGNSPLHF. The DNA of the CDR3 is TGTGCCAGCAGCGTTGGTACAGGGGGTAATTCACCCCTCCACTTT.

The chain joins TRBV30 to TRBJ1-2; D perhaps matches TRBD1 (5 bases). The CDR3 extends over 14 amino acids. Trimming shortened V by 3 bases and J by 3 bases, and 14 bases separated the two germline ends. Germline assignment: CDR1 GTSNPN and CDR2 SVGIG (reference sequence). This chain's CDR3 is CAWRFQGGDYGYTF. The DNA of the CDR3 is TGTGCCTGGAGGTTCCAGGGTGGGGACTATGGCTACACCTTC.